Listed below are T cell receptor beta chains from one sample, sequenced in a study of beta chain features in type 1 diabetes. Here immunoSEQ multiplex PCR was the method, and the copy in TCRdb shows in-frame clones only, minus some. The repertoire holds roughly 150,000 clones, with approximately 8.1% as singletons. The sample was central memory CD4+ T cells from blood. These receptors came from a man younger than 30 in good health. CDR3s leave out the opening cysteine and the closing phenylalanine or tryptophan. A D gene is named only where the DNA matches it firmly. Size values are once, few and many counts, or a class for expanded clones, and some rows have none.

v_call: TRBV30
clone_size: many
d_call: .
j_call: TRBJ1-5
cdr3_aa: AWSAGGNQPQH

v_call: TRBV11-2
clone_size: many
d_call: .
j_call: TRBJ2-5
cdr3_aa: ASSPGETQY

v_call: TRBV5-1
clone_size: .
d_call: .
j_call: TRBJ2-3
cdr3_aa: ASSLGFNSDTQY

v_call: TRBV7-2
clone_size: few
d_call: .
j_call: TRBJ2-1
cdr3_aa: ASSFGGLYNEQF

v_call: TRBV27
clone_size: few
d_call: .
j_call: TRBJ1-1
cdr3_aa: ASSLKGGGTEAF

v_call: TRBV28
clone_size: .
d_call: TRBD1
j_call: TRBJ2-7
cdr3_aa: ASSQSGTGGIDEQY

v_call: TRBV29-1
clone_size: few
d_call: .
j_call: TRBJ2-2
cdr3_aa: SVRTYRDTGELF

v_call: TRBV7-9
clone_size: .
d_call: .
j_call: TRBJ1-4
cdr3_aa: ASSLSVTNEKLF

v_call: TRBV9
clone_size: .
d_call: TRBD2
j_call: TRBJ2-3
cdr3_aa: ASSVGPGTSGRADTQY

v_call: TRBV2
clone_size: .
d_call: TRBD2
j_call: TRBJ2-2
cdr3_aa: ASSETSGGPGELF

v_call: TRBV11-2
clone_size: .
d_call: .
j_call: TRBJ2-5
cdr3_aa: ASSLGGTYRRETQY

v_call: TRBV5-6
clone_size: .
d_call: .
j_call: TRBJ2-5
cdr3_aa: ASSPLAGVETQY

v_call: TRBV7-2
clone_size: many
d_call: TRBD2
j_call: TRBJ2-1
cdr3_aa: ASSPRGGRFNEQF

v_call: TRBV7-6
clone_size: many
d_call: TRBD1
j_call: TRBJ1-2
cdr3_aa: ASSLDRGGYGYT

v_call: TRBV6-6
clone_size: .
d_call: .
j_call: TRBJ1-1
cdr3_aa: ASTSEAF

v_call: TRBV4-3
clone_size: few
d_call: TRBD1
j_call: TRBJ1-3
cdr3_aa: ASSSTGGGSGNTIY

v_call: TRBV25-1
clone_size: many
d_call: TRBD1
j_call: TRBJ2-5
cdr3_aa: ASSRQGAQETQY

v_call: TRBV7-9
clone_size: few
d_call: .
j_call: TRBJ1-4
cdr3_aa: ASSPAGADNEKLF

v_call: TRBV9
clone_size: .
d_call: .
j_call: TRBJ2-2
cdr3_aa: ASSGGNRATGELF

v_call: TRBV4-3
clone_size: few
d_call: TRBD1
j_call: TRBJ1-2
cdr3_aa: ASSQVRTGAYGYT

v_call: TRBV19
clone_size: few
d_call: .
j_call: TRBJ1-2
cdr3_aa: ASSISGGYT

v_call: TRBV7-9
clone_size: .
d_call: .
j_call: TRBJ1-2
cdr3_aa: ASSFSGTNYGYT

v_call: TRBV7-3
clone_size: .
d_call: TRBD1
j_call: TRBJ1-1
cdr3_aa: ASSSGTGPGAEAF

v_call: TRBV5-3
clone_size: few
d_call: .
j_call: TRBJ2-1
cdr3_aa: ARSLRLPGLYVGDEQF

v_call: TRBV9
clone_size: many
d_call: TRBD1
j_call: TRBJ2-7
cdr3_aa: ASSPRTGYSYEQY

v_call: TRBV5-4
clone_size: .
d_call: TRBD1
j_call: TRBJ1-1
cdr3_aa: ASSPPIGQGGRYTEAF

v_call: TRBV28
clone_size: .
d_call: .
j_call: TRBJ2-3
cdr3_aa: ATKLRGDTQY

v_call: TRBV6-1
clone_size: .
d_call: .
j_call: TRBJ2-2
cdr3_aa: ASSEMAGNTGELF

v_call: TRBV5-1
clone_size: .
d_call: TRBD1
j_call: TRBJ2-7
cdr3_aa: ASSLARTGVPYEQY

v_call: TRBV28
clone_size: few
d_call: .
j_call: TRBJ1-2
cdr3_aa: ASRTGYGYT

v_call: TRBV28
clone_size: few
d_call: .
j_call: TRBJ1-5
cdr3_aa: ASSLIRGWSNQPQH

v_call: TRBV30
clone_size: few
d_call: TRBD2
j_call: TRBJ2-1
cdr3_aa: AWKLAGGHNEQF

v_call: TRBV7-6
clone_size: few
d_call: TRBD1
j_call: TRBJ1-4
cdr3_aa: ASSDGTATNEKLF

v_call: TRBV29-1
clone_size: .
d_call: TRBD1
j_call: TRBJ1-2
cdr3_aa: SAGQGADDYGYT

v_call: TRBV7-9
clone_size: .
d_call: TRBD1
j_call: TRBJ2-1
cdr3_aa: ASSLHGTGNVQF

v_call: TRBV28
clone_size: few
d_call: TRBD1
j_call: TRBJ1-6
cdr3_aa: ASRRDRGISDSPLH

v_call: TRBV7-2
clone_size: few
d_call: TRBD2
j_call: TRBJ2-6
cdr3_aa: ASSLGLAGGLSGANVLT

v_call: TRBV5-6
clone_size: few
d_call: .
j_call: TRBJ2-7
cdr3_aa: ASSSSGRAYEQY

v_call: TRBV4-2
clone_size: .
d_call: .
j_call: TRBJ2-6
cdr3_aa: ASSQEARAGANVLT

v_call: TRBV19
clone_size: few
d_call: .
j_call: TRBJ1-4
cdr3_aa: ASSFRQVNNEKLF

v_call: TRBV27
clone_size: .
d_call: TRBD1
j_call: TRBJ1-2
cdr3_aa: ASSIQGTGFNYGYT

v_call: TRBV7-3
clone_size: few
d_call: .
j_call: TRBJ2-3
cdr3_aa: ASKGTLSTDTQY

v_call: TRBV30
clone_size: .
d_call: TRBD2
j_call: TRBJ2-1
cdr3_aa: AWSALLAGYNEQF

v_call: TRBV6-6
clone_size: many
d_call: .
j_call: TRBJ2-4
cdr3_aa: ASSPLAELAKNIQY

v_call: TRBV7-9
clone_size: .
d_call: .
j_call: TRBJ2-5
cdr3_aa: ASSSSGPETQY

v_call: TRBV7-9
clone_size: .
d_call: .
j_call: TRBJ2-1
cdr3_aa: ASSPRVVEQF

v_call: TRBV9
clone_size: few
d_call: TRBD2
j_call: TRBJ2-5
cdr3_aa: ASSLTSGVQETQY